This TCR beta chain derives from a study of T cell repertoires in cytomegalovirus infection. Overall study: Used in the study were CMV epitopes, some recently identified and HLA-C-restricted, others well-studied and HLA-B-restricted. Indications came from public TCR beta signatures; they pointed to CMV infection and to a matching HLA type. Findings and caveats of the study: The ex vivo response showed dominance by HLA-C-restricted CMV-specific TCR beta clonotypes. People with CMV and the relevant HLA were identified by cumulative public TCR beta family frequency.

Using its own MiXCR run on the reads, TCRdb lists one record per CDR3 protein. The profile covers around 570,000 distinct CDR3 sequences, with about 39% appearing a single time and roughly 50% taken by the ten largest. As concerns this clonotype: The target antigen is unknown.

This clonotype was obtained from a human donor in good health (CMV status not recorded). Some clones in this sample may be carry-over from other donors' samples. The source was cultured PBMCs, collected from culture after CMV antigen stimulation.

In DNA form, the CDR3 reads TGTGCCAGCAGCTGGGGGGGCGGACCTCAAGCCAAAAACATTCAGTACTTC. This gives the protein CASSWGGGPQAKNIQYF. The chain is built from TRBV7-8 and TRBJ2-4, with D perhaps TRBD2 (7 bases). The V end lost 4 bases, the J end lost 0 bases, and 16 bases lay between the germline ends. This CDR3 comprises 17 residues. Germline V gene sequence: CDR1 SGHVS, CDR2 FQNEAQ.